The clone carrying this T cell receptor (beta chain) was seen more than once but under ten times. Its antigen is unknown. The entry originates in a study of T cell repertoires in cytomegalovirus infection. On the study more broadly: Epitope selection comprised recently identified HLA-C-restricted CMV epitopes and well-studied HLA-B-restricted CMV epitopes. The public TCR beta signatures pointed to both CMV infection and matching HLA type.

TCRdb itself ran the reads through MiXCR, one entry per CDR3 protein. The sample contains 700,000 to 950,000 distinct CDR3 sequences, around a third of which appear only once. The study's findings and limits: The study found HLA-C-restricted CMV-specific TCR beta clonotypes dominating the ex vivo response.

The source of this sequence is a human donor in good health (CMV status not recorded). Some clones in this sample may be carry-over from other donors' samples. The source was cultured CD8+ T cells from PBMCs, collected from culture after CMV antigen stimulation.

The CDR3 coding sequence is TGCAGCGTTGAAGATTCTACAGGCCCCCGCGGGTCAGCTTTCTTT. Amino acids: CSVEDSTGPRGSAFF. This chain links TRBV29-1 with TRBJ1-1, with D possibly TRBD1 on 5 matching bases. There are 15 residues in the CDR3. Germline-derived CDR1 and CDR2 are SQVTM and ANQGSEA. V lost 0 bases, J lost 10 bases, and 21 bases lay in between.